The next 24 T cell receptor beta chains were all read from a single sample in a study of T-cell memory formation after mild COVID-19. TCRdb re-called the 5' RACE reads with MiXCR, one entry per CDR3 protein. The data contain roughly 510,000 distinct CDR3 sequences, roughly a sixth of them singletons. The specimen sequenced was PBMCs or a T cell subset sorted from them (not recorded which). The source is an adult woman who had mild COVID-19 (a few samples of this study predate the infection). Cell type and time point are not known.

This clonotype was recorded a few times. The chain combines TRBV18 with TRBJ2-7; TRBD2 matches at 7 bases. Unmatched junction bases numbered 7, after V lost 3 bases and J lost 5 bases. CDR3 length: 14 amino acids. Per the germline V gene, CDR1 is KGHSH and CDR2 is LQKENI. DNA of the CDR3: TGTGCCAGCTCACCTGGGACTACCGGGAACGAGCAGTACTTC. Its translation is CASSPGTTGNEQYF.

This clonotype has more than one count but fewer than ten. V is TRBV12-5 and J is TRBJ1-3; a possible D gene is TRBD1 (5 bases). The CDR3 totals 12 residues. Germline V gene sequence: CDR1 LGHNT, CDR2 FRNRAP. The CDR3 spells CASGGSGNTIYF. The CDR3 DNA is TGTGCCTCGGGGGGTTCTGGAAACACCATATATTTT. The variable domain in full, with the rest retrieved from reference TRBV12-5 and TRBJ1-3, is DARVTQTPRHKVTEMGQEVTMRCQPILGHNTVFWYRQTMMQGLELLAYFRNRAPLDDSGMPKDRFSAEMPDATLATLKIQPSEPRDSAVYFCASGGSGNTIYFGEGSWLTVV.

This chain links TRBV5-6 with TRBJ1-5; 9 nucleotides match TRBD1. V was clipped by 4 bases and J by 2 bases; unmatched bases: 4. The CDR3 is 15 residues long. Germline assignment: CDR1 SGHDT and CDR2 YYEEEE. The CDR3 loop is CASSVDRGGNQPQHF. Written as DNA, the CDR3 is TGTGCCAGCAGCGTGGACAGGGGTGGCAATCAGCCCCAGCATTTT.

This clonotype was recorded a few times. V and J are TRBV12-3 or TRBV12-4 and TRBJ2-4, with D possibly matching TRBD2 (6 bases). The V end was cut by 1 base, the J end by 2 bases, with 9 bases between. This CDR3 is built from 15 residues. Here the CDR3 DNA reads TGTGCCAGCAGTTTAGGCGGGACGTCCAAAAACATTCAGTACTTC. Translating it yields CASSLGGTSKNIQYF.

CDR3 nucleotides: TGTGCCACCAGTGATTTCCAGACAGGTCGGGTATCCATCAACACTGAAGCTTTCTTT. This sequence encodes CATSDFQTGRVSINTEAFF. The chain couples TRBV24-1 to TRBJ1-1; possibly TRBD1 for D (6 bases). The length of the CDR3 is 19 residues. The V gene's germline CDR1 is KGHDR and CDR2 SFDVKD. The ends were cut back, 1 base at V and 2 bases at J, with 22 bases in the middle.

V and J are TRBV19 and TRBJ1-1; D is uncertain. The length of the CDR3 is 14 residues. Trimming removed 1 base from V and 2 bases from J, with 8 bases in between. Germline lookup yields CDR1 LNHDA and CDR2 SQIVND (reference sequence). For the CDR3, the DNA is TGTGCCAGTAGTATAGCCGGGTTCAACACTGAAGCTTTCTTT. As protein: CASSIAGFNTEAFF.

The V gene is TRBV12-3 or TRBV12-4, the J gene TRBJ2-7; tentatively, D is TRBD1 (6 bases). The CDR3 contains 15 residues. V was cut by 3 bases and J by 2 bases, with 14 bases left in between. CDR3 coding DNA: TGTGCCAGCAGTTTTCAAGTAGGGGGTACCTACGAGCAGTACTTC. Translating gives CASSFQVGGTYEQYF.

This rearrangement joins TRBV6-5 to TRBJ2-3; D unclear. Trimming shortened V by 5 bases and J by 6 bases, and 12 bases separated the two germline ends. Germline values: CDR1 MNHEY, CDR2 SVGAGI. The CDR3 length is 13 residues. CDR3 DNA sequence: TGTGCCAGCAGTCCGGACCTACGGGATACGCAGTATTTT. Residues: CASSPDLRDTQYF.

The chain joins TRBV3-1 to TRBJ2-6, with D unclear. This CDR3 has 16 amino acids. From germline, CDR1 is LGHDT and CDR2 YNNKEL (reference sequence). Between the trimmed V and J ends, which lost 4 bases and 0 bases, there was a span of 10 bases. The CDR3: CASSRLSSSGANVLTF. The CDR3 nucleotides read TGTGCCAGCAGCCGGTTGTCCTCCTCTGGGGCCAACGTCCTGACTTTC.

The chain is built from TRBV12-3 or TRBV12-4 and TRBJ2-5; no clear D. The V end was cut by 3 bases, the J end by 5 bases, with 7 bases between. This CDR3 contains 12 residues. The CDR3 loop reads CASSFQWETQYF. The CDR3 bases are TGTGCCAGCAGTTTTCAGTGGGAGACCCAGTACTTC.

The chain uses TRBV7-8 and TRBJ2-3; D not resolved. Germline CDR1 and CDR2: SGHVS and FQNEAQ. This CDR3 is 15 amino acids long. V was cut by 7 bases and J by 6 bases, with 20 bases left in between. CDR3 residues: CASTSQGALMDTQYF. CDR3 nucleotide sequence: TGTGCCAGCACCTCCCAAGGAGCGCTGATGGATACGCAGTATTTT.

This clonotype was counted between two and nine times. The V gene is TRBV12-3 or TRBV12-4, the J gene TRBJ2-2, with TRBD2 identical over 12 bases. J was trimmed by 6 bases and V by 2 bases; bases with no gene match: 7. The CDR3 loop spans 17 amino acids. This CDR3 is CASSLRGRLAGAGELFF. For the CDR3, the DNA is TGTGCCAGCAGTTTAAGGGGTCGACTAGCGGGGGCCGGGGAGCTGTTTTTT.

The rearrangement joins TRBV7-9 to TRBJ1-1; D possibly corresponds to TRBD1 (6 bases). The V and J ends lost 4 bases and 8 bases respectively, with 14 bases between them. Germline lookup yields CDR1 SEHNR and CDR2 FQNEAQ (reference sequence). The CDR3 contains 13 residues. In DNA form, the CDR3 reads TGTGCCAGCAGCTCCAACAGGGCTGTGGAAGCTTTCTTT. It encodes CASSSNRAVEAFF.

This clonotype has more than one count but fewer than ten. The chain has TRBV19 and TRBJ1-1; no reliable D call. The CDR3 is 17 residues long. CDR1 and CDR2 (germline): LNHDA, SQIVND (reference sequence). The ends were cut back, 2 bases at V and 0 bases at J, with 16 bases in the middle. CDR3 protein: CASSILGPDGMNTEAFF. CDR3 coding DNA: TGTGCCAGTAGTATACTCGGGCCCGACGGTATGAACACTGAAGCTTTCTTT.

The genes are TRBV12-3 or TRBV12-4 and TRBJ2-2, with unresolved D. Trimming took 3 bases from V and 5 from J, leaving 10 bases between them. The CDR3 runs 14 residues. CDR3 coding DNA: TGTGCCAGCAGTTTTGATAAGGAAACCGGGGAGCTGTTTTTT. It translates to CASSFDKETGELFF.

The chain uses TRBV9 and TRBJ2-5; 9 bases match TRBD2. Germline loops: CDR1 SGDLS, CDR2 YYNGEE. The length of the CDR3 is 16 residues. With V trimmed by 0 bases and J by 5 bases, 8 bases remained unmatched. The CDR3 loop reads CASSVEPSGISETQYF. The CDR3, as DNA: TGTGCCAGCAGCGTAGAGCCTAGCGGGATTTCGGAGACCCAGTACTTC.

The chain uses TRBV5-1 and TRBJ1-1, with TRBD1 matching over 7 bases. This CDR3 comprises 14 residues. Germline trimming cut 4 bases from V and 13 bases from J; bases unmatched to any gene: 16. The germline gives CDR1 SGHRS, CDR2 YFSETQ. The CDR3 here is CASSDDQQGLMVFF. CDR3 sequence (DNA): TGCGCCAGCAGCGATGACCAACAGGGGCTAATGGTTTTCTTT.

This clonotype showed up just a few times. The gene calls are TRBV6-1 and TRBJ1-1; 9 bases agree with TRBD1. The CDR3 runs to 18 residues. The ends lost 6 bases at V and 0 bases at J; junction bases unmatched: 14. Germline V gene sequence: CDR1 MNHNS, CDR2 SASEGT. Here the CDR3 reads CASRGEGTGRPMNTEAFF. In DNA form, the CDR3 reads TGTGCCAGCAGGGGGGAGGGGACAGGGCGCCCCATGAACACTGAAGCTTTCTTT.

The chain joins TRBV24-1 to TRBJ1-1; D may be TRBD1 (5 bases). The V gene's germline CDR1 is KGHDR and CDR2 SFDVKD. Trimming removed 0 bases from V and 3 bases from J, with 13 bases in between. This CDR3 is built from 16 residues. In nucleotides, the CDR3 is TGTGCCACCAGTGATTTGCAGGGCCTTGAAGACACTGAAGCTTTCTTT. Residues: CATSDLQGLEDTEAFF.

This clonotype was found a few times. The chain is built from TRBV5-1 and TRBJ1-2, with D possibly matching TRBD1 (5 bases). The CDR3 length is 15 residues. V lost 0 bases, J lost 7 bases, and 16 bases lay in between. Germline V gene data show CDR1 as SGHRS and CDR2 as YFSETQ. CDR3 bases: TGCGCCAGCAGCTTGGAAGGGACCTTAAGGGGTGGCTACACCTTC. This translates into CASSLEGTLRGGYTF.

This clonotype was seen a handful of times. The chain couples TRBV5-1 to TRBJ2-1, with a tentative D call TRBD1 (6 bases). CDR3 length: 13 amino acids. The germline gives CDR1 SGHRS, CDR2 YFSETQ. Trimming took 4 bases from V and 6 from J, leaving 11 bases between them. The CDR3 DNA reads as TGCGCCAGCAGCCCAGACAGGCCCAATGAGCAGTTCTTC. Translating it yields CASSPDRPNEQFF.

This clonotype was detected only a few times. V gene TRBV19 combines with J gene TRBJ2-2; perhaps TRBD2 as D (6 bases). The CDR3 has 13 residues. CDR1 is LNHDA and CDR2 is SQIVND in the germline V gene (reference sequence). V lost 7 bases to trimming and J lost 8 bases, with 14 bases between them. The CDR3 loop reads CASTRLVNGELFF. The CDR3 DNA is TGTGCCAGTACCCGACTAGTAAATGGGGAGCTGTTTTTT.

The rearrangement joins TRBV25-1 to TRBJ2-7; D remains unclear. The CDR3 covers 12 residues. Trimming took 3 bases from V and 6 from J, leaving 9 bases between them. Germline V gene sequence: CDR1 MGHDK, CDR2 SYGVNS. CDR3 bases: TGTGCCAGCAGTGATGCTATAAGCGAGCAGTACTTC. Translating gives CASSDAISEQYF.

The chain couples TRBV5-4 to TRBJ2-2; tentatively, D is TRBD2 (7 bases). V was trimmed by 6 bases and J by 0 bases, leaving 12 bases between them. This CDR3 comprises 15 residues. CDR1 is SGHNT and CDR2 is YYREEE in the germline V gene (reference sequence). The CDR3 is CASNLGGPNTGELFF. The CDR3 bases are TGTGCCAGCAATTTGGGGGGGCCGAACACCGGGGAGCTGTTTTTT.